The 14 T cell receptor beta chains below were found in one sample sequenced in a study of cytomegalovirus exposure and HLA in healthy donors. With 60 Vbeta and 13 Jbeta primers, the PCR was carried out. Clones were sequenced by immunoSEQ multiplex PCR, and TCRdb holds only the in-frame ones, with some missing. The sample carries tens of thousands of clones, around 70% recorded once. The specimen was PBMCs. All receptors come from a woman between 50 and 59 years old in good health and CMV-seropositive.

CDR3 loop: CASRVSGRGTDTQYF. The CDR3 DNA reads as TGTGCCAGCAGGGTTAGCGGGAGGGGCACAGATACGCAGTATTTT. The chain employs TRBV27 and TRBJ2-3; 11 nucleotides align to TRBD2. The trim removed 6 bases at V and 1 base at J, leaving 3 bases unmatched. The length of the CDR3 is 15 residues. Germline V gives CDR1 MNHEY, CDR2 SMNVEV (reference sequence).

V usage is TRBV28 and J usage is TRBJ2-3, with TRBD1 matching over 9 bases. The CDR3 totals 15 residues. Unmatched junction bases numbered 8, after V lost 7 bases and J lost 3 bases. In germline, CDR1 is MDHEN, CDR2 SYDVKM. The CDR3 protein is CASTADRGKTDTQYF. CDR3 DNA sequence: TGTGCCAGCACCGCGGACAGGGGTAAAACAGATACGCAGTATTTT.

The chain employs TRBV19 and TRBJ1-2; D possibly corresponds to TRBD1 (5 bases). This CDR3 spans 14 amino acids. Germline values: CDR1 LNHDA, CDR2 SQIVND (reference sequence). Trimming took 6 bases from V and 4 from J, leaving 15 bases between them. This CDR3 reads CASRTGGNSYGYTF. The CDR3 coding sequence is TGTGCCAGTAGAACCGGGGGAAATTCCTATGGCTACACCTTC.

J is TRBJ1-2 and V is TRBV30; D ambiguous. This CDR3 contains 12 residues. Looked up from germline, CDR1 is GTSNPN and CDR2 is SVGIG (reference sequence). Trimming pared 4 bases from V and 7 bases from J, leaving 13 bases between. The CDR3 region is CAWTPRSVGYTF. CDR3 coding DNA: TGTGCCTGGACCCCTCGTTCGGTTGGCTACACCTTC.

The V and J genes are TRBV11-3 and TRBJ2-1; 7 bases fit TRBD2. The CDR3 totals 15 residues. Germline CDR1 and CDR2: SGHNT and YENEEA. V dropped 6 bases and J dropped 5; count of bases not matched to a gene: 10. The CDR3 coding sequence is TGTGCCAGCAGTCTTAGCGGGTCGTACAACAATGAGCAGTTCTTC. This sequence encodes CASSLSGSYNNEQFF.

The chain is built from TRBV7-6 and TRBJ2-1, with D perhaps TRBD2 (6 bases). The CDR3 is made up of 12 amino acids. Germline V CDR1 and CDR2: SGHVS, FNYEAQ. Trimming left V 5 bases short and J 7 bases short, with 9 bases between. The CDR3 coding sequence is TGTGCCAGCAGCCAGACTAGGAATGAGCAGTTCTTC. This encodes CASSQTRNEQFF.

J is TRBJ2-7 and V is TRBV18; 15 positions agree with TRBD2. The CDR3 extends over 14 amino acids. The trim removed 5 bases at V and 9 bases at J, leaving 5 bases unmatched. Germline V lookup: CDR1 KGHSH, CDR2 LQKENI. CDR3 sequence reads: CASSDGTSGRSQYF. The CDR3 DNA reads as TGTGCCAGCTCAGACGGGACTAGCGGGAGGTCGCAGTACTTC.

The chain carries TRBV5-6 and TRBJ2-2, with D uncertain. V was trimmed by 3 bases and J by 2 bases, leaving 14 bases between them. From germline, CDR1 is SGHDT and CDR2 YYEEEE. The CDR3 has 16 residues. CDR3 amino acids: CASSSTLQLNTGELFF. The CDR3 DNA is TGTGCCAGCAGCTCGACACTTCAACTCAACACCGGGGAGCTGTTTTTT.

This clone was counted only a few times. CDR3 protein: CSVEGGTEAFF. In nucleotides, the CDR3 is TGCAGCGTTGAGGGGGGCACTGAAGCTTTCTTT. V usage is TRBV29-1 and J usage is TRBJ1-1; D is possibly TRBD1 (5 bases). Germline loops: CDR1 SQVTM, CDR2 ANQGSEA. V was pared by 3 bases and J by 4 bases, with 6 bases between. The CDR3 length is 11 residues. Filled out from reference TRBV29-1 and TRBJ1-1, the complete variable domain reads SAVISQKPSRDICQRGTSLTIQCQVDSQVTMMFWYRQQPGQSLTLIATANQGSEATYESGFVIDKFPISRPNLTFSTLTVSNMSPEDSSIYLCSVEGGTEAFFGQGTRLTVV.

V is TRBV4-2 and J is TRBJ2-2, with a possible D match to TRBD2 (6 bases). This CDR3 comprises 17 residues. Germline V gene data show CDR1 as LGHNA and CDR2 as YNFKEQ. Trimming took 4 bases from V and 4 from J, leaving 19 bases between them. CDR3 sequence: CASSPADLSGLTGELFF. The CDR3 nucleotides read TGTGCCAGCAGCCCAGCCGACTTAAGCGGGCTCACCGGGGAGCTGTTTTTT.

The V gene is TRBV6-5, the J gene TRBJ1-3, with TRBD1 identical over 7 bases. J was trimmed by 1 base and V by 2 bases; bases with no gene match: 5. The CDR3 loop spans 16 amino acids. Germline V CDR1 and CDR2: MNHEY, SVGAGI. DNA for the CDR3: TGTGCCAGCAGTTACGGACAGGCACTTTCTGGAAACACCATATATTTT. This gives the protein CASSYGQALSGNTIYF.

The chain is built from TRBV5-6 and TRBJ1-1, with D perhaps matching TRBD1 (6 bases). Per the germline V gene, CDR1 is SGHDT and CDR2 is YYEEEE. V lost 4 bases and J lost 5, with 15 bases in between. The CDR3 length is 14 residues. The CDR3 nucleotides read TGTGCCAGCAGCGTAACAGGGAGGGGAACTGAAGCTTTCTTT. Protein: CASSVTGRGTEAFF.

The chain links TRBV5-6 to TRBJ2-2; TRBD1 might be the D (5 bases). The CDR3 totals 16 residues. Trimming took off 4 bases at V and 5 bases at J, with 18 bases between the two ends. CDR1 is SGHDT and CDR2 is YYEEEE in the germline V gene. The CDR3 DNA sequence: TGTGCCAGCAGCCCGACCCAGGGCGGCGGAACCGGGGAGCTGTTTTTT. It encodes CASSPTQGGGTGELFF.

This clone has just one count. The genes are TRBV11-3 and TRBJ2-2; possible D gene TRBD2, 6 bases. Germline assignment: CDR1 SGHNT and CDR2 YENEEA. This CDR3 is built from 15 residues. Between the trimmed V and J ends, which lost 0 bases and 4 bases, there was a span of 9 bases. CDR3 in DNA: TGTGCCAGCAGCTTAGATGGACTAAGCACCGGGGAGCTGTTTTTT. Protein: CASSLDGLSTGELFF.